Detailed here is one T cell receptor beta chain. The sample is drawn from a study of blood T cell repertoires in COVID-19. Assay: immunoSEQ multiplex PCR; the TCRdb copy retains only in-frame clones and omits some. The sample lists around 250,000 clones, roughly nine tenths occurring once. V was clipped by 2 bases and J by 0 bases, with 13 bases between them. Germline CDR1 reads KGHDR; CDR2 reads SFDVKD. The CDR3 totals 18 residues. The chain joins TRBV24-1 to TRBJ2-6; D is possibly TRBD2 (6 bases). This receptor was obtained from a man in his sixties with acute or convalescent COVID-19. The sample was peripheral blood. In DNA, the CDR3 is TGTGCCACCAGTGATTGGGGGGACGTGTCCTCTGGGGCCAACGTCCTGACTTTC. Translating it yields CATSDWGDVSSGANVLTF.